The source of this T cell receptor beta chain is a study of T cell repertoires and HLA-DP antigens. In the study overall: Alloreactive CD4+ T cells targeted HLA-DP on transduced HeLa. One alloantigen had some eleven groove amino acid differences from self, the other one.

Of note for this clone: What it recognizes is unknown.

In germline, CDR1 is SGHNT, CDR2 YYREEE (reference sequence). The CDR3 length is 13 residues. V shed 2 bases and J shed 2 bases, with 7 bases lying between them. Each pre-culture CD4+ sample aimed for fewer than 250,000 T cell genomes at deep resolution. Clones were read by immunoSEQ multiplex PCR, and TCRdb kept only the in-frame ones, dropping some. The table lists approximately 90,000 clones, about nine tenths of them singletons, with about 1.8% in the top ten. Sequencing was carried out using CD4+ T cells from PBMCs. The receptor's source is a middle-aged man in good health and CMV-seronegative. The chain recombines TRBV5-4 with TRBJ2-5; D might be TRBD2 (6 bases). The CDR3 here is CASSFGGQETQYF. CDR3 nucleotides: TGTGCCAGCAGCTTCGGGGGACAAGAGACCCAGTACTTC.